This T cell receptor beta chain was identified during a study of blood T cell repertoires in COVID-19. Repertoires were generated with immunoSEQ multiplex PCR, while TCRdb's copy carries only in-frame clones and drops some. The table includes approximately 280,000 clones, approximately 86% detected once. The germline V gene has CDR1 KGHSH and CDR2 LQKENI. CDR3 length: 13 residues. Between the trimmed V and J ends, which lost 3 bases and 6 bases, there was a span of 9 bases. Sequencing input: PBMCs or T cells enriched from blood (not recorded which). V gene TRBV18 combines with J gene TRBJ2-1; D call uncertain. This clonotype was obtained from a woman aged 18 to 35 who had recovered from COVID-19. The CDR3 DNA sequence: TGTGCCAGCTCACCCCTCCCTCGCAATGAGCAGTTCTTC. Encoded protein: CASSPLPRNEQFF.